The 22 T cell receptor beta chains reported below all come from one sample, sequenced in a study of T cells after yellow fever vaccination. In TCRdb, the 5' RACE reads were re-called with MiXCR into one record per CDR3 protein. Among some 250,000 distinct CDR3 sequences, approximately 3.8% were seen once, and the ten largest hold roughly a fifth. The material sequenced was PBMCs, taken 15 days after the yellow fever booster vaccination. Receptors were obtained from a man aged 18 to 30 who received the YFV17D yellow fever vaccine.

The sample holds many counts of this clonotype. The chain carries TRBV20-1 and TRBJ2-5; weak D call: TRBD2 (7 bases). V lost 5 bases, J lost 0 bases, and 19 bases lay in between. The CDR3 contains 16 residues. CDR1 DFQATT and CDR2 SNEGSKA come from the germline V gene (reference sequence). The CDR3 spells CSASPSRGANQETQYF. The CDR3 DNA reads TGCAGTGCTTCCCCCTCCCGGGGGGCAAACCAAGAGACCCAGTACTTC.

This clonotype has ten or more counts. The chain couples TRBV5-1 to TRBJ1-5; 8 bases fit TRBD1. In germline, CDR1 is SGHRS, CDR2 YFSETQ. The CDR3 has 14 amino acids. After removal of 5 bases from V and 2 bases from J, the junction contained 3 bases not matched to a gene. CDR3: CASRPDRGNQPQHF. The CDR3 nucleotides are TGCGCCAGCAGACCGGACAGGGGCAATCAGCCCCAGCATTTT.

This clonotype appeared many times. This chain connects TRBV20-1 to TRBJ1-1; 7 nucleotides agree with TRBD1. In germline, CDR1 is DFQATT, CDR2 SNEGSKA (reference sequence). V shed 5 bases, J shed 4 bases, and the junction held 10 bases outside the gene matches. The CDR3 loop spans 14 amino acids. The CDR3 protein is CSASSHRGGTEAFF. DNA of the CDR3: TGCAGTGCTTCTAGCCACAGGGGAGGCACTGAAGCTTTCTTT.

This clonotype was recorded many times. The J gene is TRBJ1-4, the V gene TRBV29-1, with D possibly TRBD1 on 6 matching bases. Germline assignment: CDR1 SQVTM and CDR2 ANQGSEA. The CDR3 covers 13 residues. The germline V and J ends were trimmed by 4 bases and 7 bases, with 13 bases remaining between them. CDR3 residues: CSVVRGAGEKLFF. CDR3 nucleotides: TGCAGCGTTGTTCGGGGGGCGGGTGAAAAACTGTTTTTT. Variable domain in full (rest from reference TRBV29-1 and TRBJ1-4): SAVISQKPSRDICQRGTSLTIQCQVDSQVTMMFWYRQQPGQSLTLIATANQGSEATYESGFVIDKFPISRPNLTFSTLTVSNMSPEDSSIYLCSVVRGAGEKLFFGSGTQLSVL.

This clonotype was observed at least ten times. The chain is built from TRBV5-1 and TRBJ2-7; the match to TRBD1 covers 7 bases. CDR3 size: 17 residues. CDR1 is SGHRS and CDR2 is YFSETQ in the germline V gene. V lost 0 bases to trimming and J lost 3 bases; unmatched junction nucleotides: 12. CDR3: CASSLEWDRMTNYEQYV. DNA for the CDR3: TGCGCCAGCAGCTTGGAATGGGACAGAATGACAAACTACGAGCAGTACGTC.

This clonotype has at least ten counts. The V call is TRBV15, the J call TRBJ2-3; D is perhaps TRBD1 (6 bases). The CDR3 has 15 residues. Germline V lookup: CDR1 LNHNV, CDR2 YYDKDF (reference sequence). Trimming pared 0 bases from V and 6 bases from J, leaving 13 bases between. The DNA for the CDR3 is TGTGCCACCAGCAGAGAGGACAGTCCGAGGGATACGCAGTATTTT. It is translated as CATSREDSPRDTQYF.

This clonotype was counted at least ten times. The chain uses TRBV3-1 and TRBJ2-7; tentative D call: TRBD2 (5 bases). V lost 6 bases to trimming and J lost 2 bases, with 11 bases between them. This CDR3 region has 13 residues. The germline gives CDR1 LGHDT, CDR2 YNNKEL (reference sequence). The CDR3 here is CASSRTGPYEQYF. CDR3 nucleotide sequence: TGTGCCAGCAGTCGGACTGGCCCCTACGAGCAGTACTTC.

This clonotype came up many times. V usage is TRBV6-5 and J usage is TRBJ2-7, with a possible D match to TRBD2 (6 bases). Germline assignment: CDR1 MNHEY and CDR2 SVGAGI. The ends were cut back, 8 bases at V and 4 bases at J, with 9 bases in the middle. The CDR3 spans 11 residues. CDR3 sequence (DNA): TGTGCCAGCGGGGGGACTTACGAGCAGTACGTC. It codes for CASGGTYEQYV.

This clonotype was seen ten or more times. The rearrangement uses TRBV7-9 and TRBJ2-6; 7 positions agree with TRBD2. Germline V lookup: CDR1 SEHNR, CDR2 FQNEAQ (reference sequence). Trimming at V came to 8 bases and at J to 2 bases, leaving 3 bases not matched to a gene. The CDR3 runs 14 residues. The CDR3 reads CASGTSAGANVLTF. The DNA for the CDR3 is TGTGCCAGCGGTACTAGCGCTGGGGCCAACGTCCTGACTTTC.

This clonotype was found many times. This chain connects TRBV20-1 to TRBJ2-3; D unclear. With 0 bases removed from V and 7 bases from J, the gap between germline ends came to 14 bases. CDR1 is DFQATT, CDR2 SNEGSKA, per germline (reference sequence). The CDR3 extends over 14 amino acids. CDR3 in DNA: TGCAGTGCTAGAGAGTCAACTTTAGGAAATACGCAGTATTTT. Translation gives CSARESTLGNTQYF.

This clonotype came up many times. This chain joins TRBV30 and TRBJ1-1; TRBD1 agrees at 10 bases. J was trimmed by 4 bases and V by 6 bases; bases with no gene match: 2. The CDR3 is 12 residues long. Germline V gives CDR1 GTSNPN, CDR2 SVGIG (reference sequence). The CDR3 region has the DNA TGTGCCTGTTGGGACAGGGGCACTGAAGCTTTCTTT. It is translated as CACWDRGTEAFF.

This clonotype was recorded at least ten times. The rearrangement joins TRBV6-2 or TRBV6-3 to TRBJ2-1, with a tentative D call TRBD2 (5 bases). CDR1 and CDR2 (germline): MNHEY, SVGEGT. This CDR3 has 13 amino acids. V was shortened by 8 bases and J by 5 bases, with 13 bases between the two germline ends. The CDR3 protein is CASRGWVNNEQFF. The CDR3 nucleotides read TGTGCCAGCCGGGGATGGGTGAACAATGAGCAGTTCTTC.

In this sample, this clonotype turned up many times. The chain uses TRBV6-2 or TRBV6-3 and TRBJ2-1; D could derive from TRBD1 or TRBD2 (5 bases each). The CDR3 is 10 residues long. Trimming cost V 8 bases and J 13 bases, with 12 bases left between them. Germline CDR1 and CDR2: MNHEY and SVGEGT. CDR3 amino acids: CASGYGTQFF. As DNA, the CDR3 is TGTGCCAGCGGATACGGGACCCAGTTCTTC.

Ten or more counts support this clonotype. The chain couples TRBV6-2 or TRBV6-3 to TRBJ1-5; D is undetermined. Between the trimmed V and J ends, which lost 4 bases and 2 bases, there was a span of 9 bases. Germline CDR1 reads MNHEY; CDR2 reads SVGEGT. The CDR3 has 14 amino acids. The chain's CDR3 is CASSFDQGNQPQHF. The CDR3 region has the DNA TGTGCCAGCAGTTTTGACCAGGGCAATCAGCCCCAGCATTTT.

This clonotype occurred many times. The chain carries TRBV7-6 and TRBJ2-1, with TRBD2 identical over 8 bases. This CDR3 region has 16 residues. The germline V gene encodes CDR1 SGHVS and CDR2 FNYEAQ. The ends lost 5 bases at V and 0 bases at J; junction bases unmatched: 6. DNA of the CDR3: TGTGCCAGCAGCCCATCTAGCGGGCGCTCCTACAATGAGCAGTTCTTC. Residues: CASSPSSGRSYNEQFF.

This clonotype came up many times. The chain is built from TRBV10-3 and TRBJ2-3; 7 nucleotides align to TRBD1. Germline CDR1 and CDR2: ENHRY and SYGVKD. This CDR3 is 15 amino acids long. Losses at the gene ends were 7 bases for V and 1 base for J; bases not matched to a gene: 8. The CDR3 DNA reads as TGTGCCATCAATGACAGGGAATTAGGCACAGATACGCAGTATTTT. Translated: CAINDRELGTDTQYF.

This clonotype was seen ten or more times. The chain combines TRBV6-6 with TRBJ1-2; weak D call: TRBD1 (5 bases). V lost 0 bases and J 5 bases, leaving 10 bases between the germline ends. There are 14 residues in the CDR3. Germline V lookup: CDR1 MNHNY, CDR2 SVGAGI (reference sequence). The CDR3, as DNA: TGTGCCAGCAGTTACTCGTCGACAGCTTATGGCTACACCTTC. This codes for CASSYSSTAYGYTF.

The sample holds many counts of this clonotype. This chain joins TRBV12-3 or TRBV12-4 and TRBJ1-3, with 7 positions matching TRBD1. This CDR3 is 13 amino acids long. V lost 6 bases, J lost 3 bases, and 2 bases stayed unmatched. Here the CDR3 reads CASRRTGGNTIYF. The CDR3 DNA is TGTGCCAGCAGAAGGACAGGTGGAAACACCATATATTTT.

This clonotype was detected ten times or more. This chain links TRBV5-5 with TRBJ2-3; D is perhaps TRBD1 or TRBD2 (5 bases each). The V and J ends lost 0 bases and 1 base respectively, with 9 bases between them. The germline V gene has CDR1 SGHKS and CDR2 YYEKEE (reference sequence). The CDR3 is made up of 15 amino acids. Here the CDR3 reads CASSLVGDGTDTQYF. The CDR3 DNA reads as TGTGCCAGCAGCTTGGTTGGGGACGGCACAGATACGCAGTATTTT.

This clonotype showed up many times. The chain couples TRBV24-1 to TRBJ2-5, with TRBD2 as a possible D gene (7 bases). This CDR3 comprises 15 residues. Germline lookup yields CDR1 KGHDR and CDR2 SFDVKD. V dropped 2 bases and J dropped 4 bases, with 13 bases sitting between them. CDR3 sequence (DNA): TGTGCCACCAGTGATTCGTCAAGGGGGGGAGAGACCCAGTACTTC. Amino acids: CATSDSSRGGETQYF.

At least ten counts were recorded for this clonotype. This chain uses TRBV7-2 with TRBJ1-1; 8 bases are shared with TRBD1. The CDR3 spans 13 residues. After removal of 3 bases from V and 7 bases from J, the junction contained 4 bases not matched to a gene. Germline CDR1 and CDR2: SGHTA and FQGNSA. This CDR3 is CASSLQGAVEAFF. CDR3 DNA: TGTGCCAGCAGCTTGCAGGGGGCGGTTGAAGCTTTCTTT.

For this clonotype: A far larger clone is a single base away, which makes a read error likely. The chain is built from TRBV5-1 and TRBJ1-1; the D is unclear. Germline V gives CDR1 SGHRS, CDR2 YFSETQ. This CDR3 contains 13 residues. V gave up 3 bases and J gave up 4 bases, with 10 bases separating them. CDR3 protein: CASSSTGITEAFF. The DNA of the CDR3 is TGCGCCAGCAGCTCGACGGGAATCACTGAAGCTTTCTTT.